The rows below give T cell receptor beta chains drawn from one sample of a study of lymphopenia after photon versus proton radiotherapy. Clones were sequenced by immunoSEQ multiplex PCR, and TCRdb holds only the in-frame ones, with some missing. The sample lists approximately 50,000 clones, around four fifths occurring once. Sample: peripheral blood, taken from a patient treated with photon-based radiotherapy. The receptor source for this set is a man between 45 and 60 years old with gastric cancer. The CDR3 runs from the conserved cysteine through the conserved F or W. A D gene is named only where the DNA matches it firmly. Clone size appears in some rows only: once, few, many, or a class for an expanded clone.

V gene	D gene	clone size	J gene	CDR3 protein	CDR3 DNA
TRBV15	TRBD1	.	TRBJ1-5	CATSREMTGIDQPQHF	TGTGCCACCAGCAGAGAAATGACAGGGATTGATCAGCCCCAGCATTTT
TRBV11-3	.	.	TRBJ2-7	CASSFGSEREQYF	TGTGCCAGCAGCTTTGGCTCCGAGCGGGAGCAGTACTTC
TRBV27	TRBD1	once	TRBJ2-6	CASSRKQGSGANVLTF	TGTGCCAGCAGTCGGAAACAGGGGTCTGGGGCCAACGTCCTGACTTTC
TRBV27	.	.	TRBJ2-3	CASSLYGRSTDTQYF	TGTGCCAGCAGTTTATATGGCCGGAGCACAGATACGCAGTATTTT
TRBV7-2	.	.	TRBJ2-5	CASSSTFTQETQYF	TGTGCCAGCAGCTCCACCTTTACCCAAGAGACCCAGTACTTC
TRBV28	.	.	TRBJ1-2	CASSSSPGDPNYGYTF	TGTGCCAGCAGTTCCAGCCCCGGGGACCCTAACTATGGCTACACCTTC
TRBV7-6	.	.	TRBJ2-4	CASSPLSGTRQYF	TGTGCCAGTTCTCCCCTTTCCGGGACACGACAGTACTTC
TRBV18	.	.	TRBJ2-7	CASSPLPPNSYEQYF	TGTGCCAGCTCACCACTTCCACCGAACTCCTACGAGCAGTACTTC
TRBV6-1	.	.	TRBJ1-2	CASSEVRTNYGYTF	TGTGCCAGCAGTGAAGTGAGGACCAACTATGGCTACACCTTC
TRBV7-9	TRBD2	.	TRBJ2-3	CASSFSGSITDTQYF	TGTGCCAGCAGCTTCAGCGGGAGCATAACAGATACGCAGTATTTT
TRBV6-5	TRBD2	.	TRBJ2-4	CASSSARGRGNIQYF	TGTGCCAGCAGTTCCGCCCGCGGGAGGGGGAACATTCAGTACTTC
TRBV6-5	TRBD1	once	TRBJ1-2	CASSLTGPYGYTF	TGTGCCAGCAGTTTGACAGGGCCCTATGGCTACACCTTC
TRBV5-4	TRBD2	.	TRBJ2-7	CASSLAGASYEQYF	TGTGCCAGCAGTTTAGCGGGGGCCTCTTACGAGCAGTACTTC
TRBV2	TRBD2	few	TRBJ2-7	CASILAGVGEQYF	TGTGCCAGCATACTAGCGGGAGTTGGTGAGCAGTACTTC
TRBV28	.	.	TRBJ1-2	CASSLPGERGYTF	TGTGCCAGCAGTTTACCAGGGGAGCGAGGCTACACCTTC
TRBV11-2	.	.	TRBJ1-3	CASSLDSGARGAGNTIYF	TGTGCCAGCAGCTTAGATTCGGGGGCGAGAGGGGCTGGAAACACCATATATTTT
TRBV10-3	.	.	TRBJ2-3	CAITLSGASTDTQYF	TGTGCCATCACCCTAAGCGGAGCCAGCACAGATACGCAGTATTTT
TRBV6-5	.	.	TRBJ1-1	CASSYSRGTEAFF	TGTGCCAGCAGTTACTCCAGGGGCACTGAAGCTTTCTTT
TRBV9	TRBD2	.	TRBJ2-3	CASSVGLAFTDTQYF	TGTGCCAGCAGCGTAGGACTAGCCTTCACAGATACGCAGTATTTT
TRBV5-8	.	.	TRBJ2-7	CASSLRQKLYEQYF	TGTGCCAGCAGCTTGCGCCAGAAGCTTTACGAGCAGTACTTC
TRBV21-1	.	.	TRBJ2-7	CASSKALELREQYF	TGTGCCAGCAGCAAAGCCCTGGAACTTAGAGAGCAGTACTTC
TRBV18	.	.	TRBJ2-3	CASSPTQGRTDTQYF	TGTGCCAGCTCCCCGACCCAGGGCCGCACAGATACGCAGTATTTT
TRBV19	TRBD1	once	TRBJ2-7	CASSTTGGAYEQYF	TGTGCCAGTAGTACTACAGGGGGCGCGTACGAGCAGTACTTC
TRBV28	.	.	TRBJ1-1	CASRPGGSSTEAFF	TGTGCCAGCAGGCCCGGGGGATCGAGCACTGAAGCTTTCTTT
TRBV13	.	.	TRBJ2-2	CASSDRDHRGELFF	TGTGCCAGCAGCGACCGGGACCACCGCGGGGAGCTGTTTTTT
TRBV6-1	.	.	TRBJ2-5	CASSEASYQETQYF	TGTGCCAGCAGTGAAGCGTCGTACCAAGAGACCCAGTACTTC
TRBV5-4	TRBD2	.	TRBJ2-2	CASSPTSGTGELFF	TGTGCCAGCAGCCCTACTAGCGGGACCGGGGAGCTGTTTTTT
TRBV7-9	.	.	TRBJ2-5	CASSFGGEETQYF	TGTGCCAGCAGCTTTGGGGGAGAAGAGACCCAGTACTTC
TRBV29-1	.	once	TRBJ2-5	CSVVGVRETQYF	TGCAGCGTTGTGGGGGTTAGGGAGACCCAGTACTTC
TRBV5-1	.	.	TRBJ2-6	CASSPPGSGANVLTF	TGCGCCAGCAGCCCCCCGGGTTCCGGGGCCAACGTCCTGACTTTC
TRBV18	.	few	TRBJ1-3	CASSPRRHRLSGNTIYF	TGTGCCAGCTCACCACGGCGGCATCGACTGTCTGGAAACACCATATATTTT
TRBV7-2	TRBD1	.	TRBJ1-2	CASSLGGTGVGYTF	TGTGCCAGCAGCTTAGGTGGGACAGGGGTCGGCTACACCTTC
TRBV6-6	TRBD1	.	TRBJ2-7	CASSGTGGEQYF	TGTGCCAGCAGTGGGACAGGCGGCGAGCAGTACTTC
TRBV18	.	.	TRBJ2-3	CASSPGEGLHTDTQYF	TGTGCCAGCTCCCCCGGTGAGGGCCTCCACACAGATACGCAGTATTTT
TRBV7-8	TRBD1	.	TRBJ2-7	CASSLDRGPYEQYF	TGTGCCAGCAGCTTAGACAGGGGACCCTACGAGCAGTACTTC
TRBV5-1	TRBD2	.	TRBJ2-1	CASSLASGSHGEQFF	TGCGCCAGCAGCTTGGCTAGCGGGAGCCATGGTGAGCAGTTCTTC
TRBV7-9	.	.	TRBJ2-7	CASSSRTAIHEQYF	TGTGCCAGCAGCTCAAGGACGGCCATTCACGAGCAGTACTTC
TRBV30	.	.	TRBJ2-7	CAWSSPPMYEQYF	TGTGCCTGGAGCAGTCCCCCAATGTACGAGCAGTACTTC
TRBV13	.	once	TRBJ2-1	CASSLSPPRYNEQFF	TGTGCCAGCAGCTTAAGCCCGCCCCGATACAATGAGCAGTTCTTC
TRBV7-2	.	once	TRBJ1-5	CASSLVSSNQPQHF	TGTGCCAGCAGCTTAGTGAGTAGCAATCAGCCCCAGCATTTT
TRBV20-1	TRBD2	.	TRBJ2-7	CSANLAGKQYF	TGCAGTGCTAACCTAGCGGGAAAGCAGTACTTC
TRBV7-9	TRBD2	few	TRBJ2-1	CASSLGLAGGRSYNEQFF	TGTGCCAGCAGCTTAGGGCTAGCGGGAGGGAGGTCCTACAATGAGCAGTTCTTC
TRBV27	TRBD2	.	TRBJ2-3	CASSTTVAGRTDTQYF	TGTGCCAGCAGTACTACCGTAGCGGGGAGAACGGATACGCAGTATTTT
TRBV29-1	TRBD1	once	TRBJ1-2	CSVQQGGSYGYTF	TGCAGCGTTCAACAGGGGGGAAGCTATGGCTACACCTTC
TRBV7-2	.	few	TRBJ2-1	CASSLTLSSYNEQFF	TGTGCCAGCAGCTTAACCCTGAGCTCCTACAATGAGCAGTTCTTC
TRBV7-2	TRBD2	.	TRBJ2-7	CASSLLAGVYEQYF	TGTGCCAGCAGCTTATTAGCGGGAGTCTACGAGCAGTACTTC
TRBV14	TRBD1	.	TRBJ2-1	CASSRWDRGIYNEQFF	TGTGCCAGCAGCCGCTGGGACAGGGGGATCTACAATGAGCAGTTCTTC
TRBV12-5	.	.	TRBJ2-7	CASGLGGLYEQYF	TGTGCTAGTGGTTTGGGGGGGTTGTACGAGCAGTACTTC
TRBV29-1	.	.	TRBJ2-5	CSVVWAGTLYLETQYF	TGCAGCGTTGTATGGGCGGGCACCCTTTACCTAGAGACCCAGTACTTC
TRBV6-5	TRBD2	.	TRBJ2-1	CASSSHLAGGQFF	TGTGCCAGCAGTTCCCACCTAGCGGGAGGGCAGTTCTTC